What follows are 20 T cell receptor beta chains derived from one specimen sequenced in a study of shared clonotypes between healthy human individuals. Method: immunoSEQ multiplex PCR; TCRdb's copy keeps in-frame clones and lacks some. Among about 480,000 clones listed, over 60% were seen once. The sample comprised PBMCs. These receptor sequences come from a woman in her thirties or forties in good health. Some clones in this sample may be carry-over from other donors' samples.

This clone appeared a single time. This sequence joins TRBV19 and TRBJ1-1; TRBD1 matches 8 bases. Per the germline V gene, CDR1 is LNHDA and CDR2 is SQIVND (reference sequence). V lost 4 bases to trimming and J lost 3 bases; unmatched junction nucleotides: 1. The CDR3 is made up of 13 amino acids. The CDR3 protein is CASSKDRDTEAFF. Written as DNA, the CDR3 is TGTGCCAGTAGTAAGGACAGGGACACTGAAGCTTTCTTT.

The rearrangement links TRBV30 to TRBJ1-1; a weak D match, TRBD1 (5 bases). CDR1 is GTSNPN and CDR2 is SVGIG in the germline V gene (reference sequence). With 4 bases removed from V and 5 bases from J, the gap between germline ends came to 11 bases. This CDR3 contains 12 residues. The CDR3 sequence: CAWKRGGTEAFF. CDR3 coding DNA: TGTGCCTGGAAACGGGGGGGAACTGAAGCTTTCTTT. Full variable domain (remainder filled in from reference TRBV30 and TRBJ1-1): SQTIHQWPATLVQPVGSPLSLECTVEGTSNPNLYWYRQAAGRGLQLLFYSVGIGQISSEVPQNLSASRPQDRQFILSSKKLLLSDSGFYLCAWKRGGTEAFFGQGTRLTVV.

This clone was picked up one time. V gene TRBV28 combines with J gene TRBJ2-3, with D possibly being TRBD2 (7 bases). V lost 2 bases and J 6 bases, leaving 15 bases between the germline ends. The germline gives CDR1 MDHEN, CDR2 SYDVKM. The CDR3 is 15 amino acids. CDR3 in amino acids: CASSLAGEGGDTQYF. Here the CDR3 DNA reads TGTGCCAGCAGTTTAGCGGGAGAAGGGGGGGATACGCAGTATTTT. Combining the CDR3 with reference TRBV28 and TRBJ2-3 gives the whole variable domain DVKVTQSSRYLVKRTGEKVFLECVQDMDHENMFWYRQDPGLGLRLIYFSYDVKMKEKGDIPEGYSVSREKKERFSLILESASTNQTSMYLCASSLAGEGGDTQYFGPGTRLTVL.

The chain carries TRBV23-1 and TRBJ2-6, with 11 positions matching TRBD1. Being an ORF, TRBV23-1 has a function that is uncertain. Trimming took 5 bases from V and 2 from J; bases not matched to a gene: 11. CDR3 length equals 19 residues. CDR3 protein: CASSNTRDRGTTGANVLTF. DNA for the CDR3: TGCGCCAGCAGTAACACTCGGGACAGGGGGACAACTGGGGCCAACGTCCTGACTTTC.

The V and J genes are TRBV7-9 and TRBJ2-7; the D gene could be TRBD1 or TRBD2 (5 bases each). Germline assignment: CDR1 SEHNR and CDR2 FQNEAQ (reference sequence). V shed 3 bases and J shed 1 base, with 16 bases lying between them. The CDR3 totals 16 residues. CDR3 amino acids: CASSLRGHPESYEQYF. In nucleotides, the CDR3 is TGTGCCAGCAGCTTGAGGGGTCACCCGGAGTCCTACGAGCAGTACTTC.

The CDR3: CASSVSGVGNEQFF. The DNA for the CDR3 is TGTGCCAGCAGCGTATCAGGAGTGGGGAATGAGCAGTTCTTC. The rearrangement links TRBV9 to TRBJ2-1; D is unclear. The germline gives CDR1 SGDLS, CDR2 YYNGEE. The CDR3 contains 14 residues. V was clipped by 1 base and J by 7 bases, with 12 bases between them.

The V and J genes are TRBV4-1 and TRBJ2-7; 10 nucleotides line up with TRBD2. Germline V gene data show CDR1 as MGHRA and CDR2 as YSYEKL. J was trimmed by 3 bases and V by 2 bases; bases with no gene match: 7. This CDR3 contains 16 residues. The CDR3 reads CASSQTGLAGDYEQYF. The CDR3 nucleotides read TGCGCCAGCAGCCAAACCGGGCTAGCGGGAGACTACGAGCAGTACTTC.

The chain links TRBV6-5 to TRBJ1-6; D unresolved. Trimming removed 6 bases at V and 4 bases at J, with 10 bases between. The CDR3 extends over 14 amino acids. The germline V gene encodes CDR1 MNHEY and CDR2 SVGAGI. CDR3 nucleotide sequence: TGTGCCAGCAGCCGGGAAACTTATAATTCACCCCTCCACTTT. Translating it yields CASSRETYNSPLHF.

On this clone itself: Other DNA sequences from this sample encode an identical CDR3 as well. The rearrangement joins TRBV28 to TRBJ1-1, with unresolved D. Looked up from germline, CDR1 is MDHEN and CDR2 is SYDVKM. Trimming left V 8 bases short and J 0 bases short, with 4 bases between. The CDR3 consists of 11 residues. CDR3 sequence reads: CASSVNTEAFF. In DNA form, the CDR3 reads TGTGCCAGCTCGGTGAACACTGAAGCTTTCTTT.

V usage is TRBV9 and J usage is TRBJ2-2; tentatively, D is TRBD1 (6 bases). Between the trimmed V and J ends, which lost 3 bases and 1 base, there was a span of 10 bases. CDR3 length: 15 residues. Per the germline V gene, CDR1 is SGDLS and CDR2 is YYNGEE. The DNA for the CDR3 is TGTGCCAGCAGCGCCCTGACAGGGAACACCGGGGAGCTGTTTTTT. This gives the protein CASSALTGNTGELFF. The full variable domain, in which reference TRBV9 and TRBJ2-2 provide the parts outside the CDR3, is DSGVTQTPKHLITATGQRVTLRCSPRSGDLSVYWYQQSLDQGLQFLIQYYNGEERAKGNILERFSAQQFPDLHSELNLSSLELGDSALYFCASSALTGNTGELFFGEGSRLTVL.

The chain has TRBV19 and TRBJ2-7; 7 bases match TRBD1. Trimming at V came to 5 bases and at J to 3 bases, leaving 10 bases not matched to a gene. The CDR3 totals 15 residues. The germline V gene encodes CDR1 LNHDA and CDR2 SQIVND (reference sequence). The CDR3 coding sequence is TGTGCCAGTAGTTCCCCCGGGACAGAGGACTACGAGCAGTACTTC. As protein: CASSSPGTEDYEQYF.

The rearrangement links TRBV11-2 to TRBJ2-5; D unresolved. Germline assignment: CDR1 SGHAT and CDR2 FQNNGV. CDR3 length equals 12 residues. V was pared by 1 base and J by 5 bases, with 5 bases between. Here the CDR3 reads CASSLVQETQYF. The CDR3 DNA reads TGTGCCAGCAGCTTAGTACAGGAGACCCAGTACTTC.

The chain links TRBV25-1 to TRBJ2-5; weak D call: TRBD2 (5 bases). Between the trimmed V and J ends, which lost 4 bases and 5 bases, there was a span of 11 bases. Germline values: CDR1 MGHDK, CDR2 SYGVNS. The CDR3 runs to 13 residues. The CDR3 coding sequence is TGTGCCAGCAGTGCTGCGGGTGTCGAGACCCAGTACTTC. Residues: CASSAAGVETQYF.

This clone was observed a handful of times. The chain joins TRBV18 to TRBJ2-5; TRBD2 aligns across 9 bases. The CDR3 runs to 17 residues. Germline CDR1 and CDR2: KGHSH and LQKENI. V trimming: 2 bases; J trimming: 3 bases; junction bases outside the gene matches: 10. DNA of the CDR3: TGTGCCAGCTCACCAGGGAAAACTAGCGGGCGGGAAGAGACCCAGTACTTC. Translating it yields CASSPGKTSGREETQYF.

This chain uses TRBV7-9 with TRBJ2-3; 15 positions match TRBD2. The CDR3 covers 16 residues. V lost 5 bases to trimming and J lost 4 bases; unmatched junction nucleotides: 4. Germline V CDR1 and CDR2: SEHNR, FQNEAQ (reference sequence). The CDR3 DNA follows: TGTGCCAGCAGCCCCGGACTAGCGGGAGGGTCAGATACGCAGTATTTT. Residues: CASSPGLAGGSDTQYF.

V is TRBV28 and J is TRBJ2-7; 15 positions agree with TRBD2. Germline V gene sequence: CDR1 MDHEN, CDR2 SYDVKM. Trimming cost V 8 bases and J 6 bases; bases outside gene matches: 14. The CDR3 sequence is 17 residues long. The DNA of the CDR3 is TGTGCCAGCGGCGGACTAGCGGGAGGGCCCGGGGGCGGCGAGCAGTACTTC. Its translation is CASGGLAGGPGGGEQYF. Together with reference TRBV28 and TRBJ2-7, the CDR3 gives the full variable domain: DVKVTQSSRYLVKRTGEKVFLECVQDMDHENMFWYRQDPGLGLRLIYFSYDVKMKEKGDIPEGYSVSREKKERFSLILESASTNQTSMYLCASGGLAGGPGGGEQYFGPGTRLTVT.

The chain uses TRBV30 and TRBJ1-5; no reliable D call. CDR1 is GTSNPN and CDR2 is SVGIG in the germline V gene (reference sequence). This CDR3 has 17 amino acids. Trimming shortened V by 3 bases and J by 0 bases, and 18 bases separated the two germline ends. DNA of the CDR3: TGTGCCTGGAGCGACGGACCCAATGAATATAGCAATCAGCCCCAGCATTTT. It codes for CAWSDGPNEYSNQPQHF.

The rearrangement uses TRBV18 and TRBJ2-1; the match to TRBD2 covers 10 bases. CDR1 KGHSH and CDR2 LQKENI come from the germline V gene. The CDR3 is made up of 16 amino acids. V lost 5 bases and J lost 3; bases outside the gene matches: 7. CDR3 nucleotides: TGTGCCAGCTCAATGGGACTAGCGAGAAACTACAATGAGCAGTTCTTC. This encodes CASSMGLARNYNEQFF. Full variable domain (missing parts from reference TRBV18 and TRBJ2-1): NAGVMQNPRHLVRRRGQEARLRCSPMKGHSHVYWYRQLPEEGLKFMVYLQKENIIDESGMPKERFSAEFPKEGPSILRIQQVVRGDSAAYFCASSMGLARNYNEQFFGPGTRLTVL.

This chain connects TRBV5-1 to TRBJ2-5; weak D call: TRBD2 (5 bases). From germline, CDR1 is SGHRS and CDR2 YFSETQ. Trimming took off 0 bases at V and 0 bases at J, with 9 bases between the two ends. This CDR3 has 15 residues. For the CDR3, the DNA is TGCGCCAGCAGCTTGGGACGGAGGTACCAAGAGACCCAGTACTTC. This gives the protein CASSLGRRYQETQYF.

This chain links TRBV9 with TRBJ2-5; 11 bases agree with TRBD1. V trimming: 4 bases; J trimming: 5 bases; junction bases outside the gene matches: 10. Germline V gives CDR1 SGDLS, CDR2 YYNGEE. The CDR3 consists of 16 residues. The CDR3 here is CASSTGQGAAGETQYF. The DNA for the CDR3 is TGTGCCAGCAGCACCGGACAGGGGGCAGCCGGCGAGACCCAGTACTTC. Drawing the rest from reference TRBV9 and TRBJ2-5, the complete variable domain is DSGVTQTPKHLITATGQRVTLRCSPRSGDLSVYWYQQSLDQGLQFLIQYYNGEERAKGNILERFSAQQFPDLHSELNLSSLELGDSALYFCASSTGQGAAGETQYFGPGTRLLVL.